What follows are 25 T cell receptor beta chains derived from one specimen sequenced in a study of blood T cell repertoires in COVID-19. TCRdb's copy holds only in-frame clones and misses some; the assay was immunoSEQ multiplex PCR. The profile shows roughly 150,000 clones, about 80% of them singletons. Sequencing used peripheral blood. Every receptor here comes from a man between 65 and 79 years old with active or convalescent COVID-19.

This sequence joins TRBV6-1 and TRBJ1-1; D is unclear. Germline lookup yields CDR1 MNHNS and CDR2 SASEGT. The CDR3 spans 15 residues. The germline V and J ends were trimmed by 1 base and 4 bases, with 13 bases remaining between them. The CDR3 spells CASSEEGWRLTEAFF. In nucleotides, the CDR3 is TGTGCCAGCAGTGAAGAAGGCTGGCGGCTCACTGAAGCTTTCTTT.

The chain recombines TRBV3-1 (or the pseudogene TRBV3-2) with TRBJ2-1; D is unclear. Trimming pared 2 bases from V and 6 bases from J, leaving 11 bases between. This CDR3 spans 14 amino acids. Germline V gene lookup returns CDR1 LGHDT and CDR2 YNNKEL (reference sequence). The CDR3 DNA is TGTGCCAGCAGCCAACTCTGGCAACGCAATGAGCAGTTCTTC. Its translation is CASSQLWQRNEQFF.

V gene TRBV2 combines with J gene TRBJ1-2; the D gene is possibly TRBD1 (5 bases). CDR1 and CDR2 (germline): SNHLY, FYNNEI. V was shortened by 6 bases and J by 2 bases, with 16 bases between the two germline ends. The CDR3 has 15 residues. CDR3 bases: TGTGCCAGCAGAGGATTCGGGACTCCCAACTATGGCTACACCTTC. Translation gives CASRGFGTPNYGYTF.

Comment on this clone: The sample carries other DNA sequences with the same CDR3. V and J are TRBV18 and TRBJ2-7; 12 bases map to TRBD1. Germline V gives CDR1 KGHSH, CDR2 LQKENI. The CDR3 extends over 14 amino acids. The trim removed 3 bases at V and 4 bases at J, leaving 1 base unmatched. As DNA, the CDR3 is TGTGCCAGCTCACCGGGACAGGGGGCATACGAGCAGTACTTC. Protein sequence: CASSPGQGAYEQYF.

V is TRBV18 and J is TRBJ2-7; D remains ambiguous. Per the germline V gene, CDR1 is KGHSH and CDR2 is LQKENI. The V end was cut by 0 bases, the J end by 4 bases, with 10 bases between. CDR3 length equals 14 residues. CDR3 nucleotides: TGTGCCAGCTCACCACCGTTAGAATTATACGAGCAGTACTTC. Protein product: CASSPPLELYEQYF.

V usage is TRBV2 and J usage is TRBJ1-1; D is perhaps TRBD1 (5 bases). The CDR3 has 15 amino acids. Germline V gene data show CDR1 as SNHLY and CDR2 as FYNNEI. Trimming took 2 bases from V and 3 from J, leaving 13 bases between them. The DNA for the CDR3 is TGTGCCAGCAGTGAAAGGCCCAGGGTGGACACTGAAGCTTTCTTT. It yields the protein CASSERPRVDTEAFF.

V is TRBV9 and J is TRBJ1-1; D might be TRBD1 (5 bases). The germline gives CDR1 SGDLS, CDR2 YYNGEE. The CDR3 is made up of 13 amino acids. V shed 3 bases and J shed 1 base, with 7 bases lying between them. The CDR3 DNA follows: TGTGCCAGCAGCGCCCAGGGGAACACTGAAGCTTTCTTT. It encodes CASSAQGNTEAFF. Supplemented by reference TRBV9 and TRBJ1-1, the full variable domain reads DSGVTQTPKHLITATGQRVTLRCSPRSGDLSVYWYQQSLDQGLQFLIQYYNGEERAKGNILERFSAQQFPDLHSELNLSSLELGDSALYFCASSAQGNTEAFFGQGTRLTVV.

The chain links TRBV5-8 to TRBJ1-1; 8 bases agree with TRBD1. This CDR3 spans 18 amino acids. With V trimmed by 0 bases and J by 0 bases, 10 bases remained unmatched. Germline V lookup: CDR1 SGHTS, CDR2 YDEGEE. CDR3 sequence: CASSLVWGTGLMNTEAFF. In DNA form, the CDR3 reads TGTGCCAGCAGCTTGGTGTGGGGGACAGGACTCATGAACACTGAAGCTTTCTTT.

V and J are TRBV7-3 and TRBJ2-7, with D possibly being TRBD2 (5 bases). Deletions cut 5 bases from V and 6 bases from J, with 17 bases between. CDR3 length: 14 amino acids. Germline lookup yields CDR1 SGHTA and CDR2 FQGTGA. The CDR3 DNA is TGTGCCAGCAGCGCACGACCCCGCCGGGGCGAGCAGTACTTC. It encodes CASSARPRRGEQYF.

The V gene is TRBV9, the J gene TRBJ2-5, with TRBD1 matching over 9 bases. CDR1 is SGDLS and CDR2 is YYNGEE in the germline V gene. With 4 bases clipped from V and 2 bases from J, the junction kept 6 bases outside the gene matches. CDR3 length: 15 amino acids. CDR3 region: CASSSPGTGQETQYF. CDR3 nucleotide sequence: TGTGCCAGCAGCTCCCCCGGGACAGGGCAAGAGACCCAGTACTTC.

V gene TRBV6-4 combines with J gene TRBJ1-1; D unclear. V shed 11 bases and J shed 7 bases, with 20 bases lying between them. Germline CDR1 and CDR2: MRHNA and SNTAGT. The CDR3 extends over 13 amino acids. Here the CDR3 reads CASYPESPNEAFF. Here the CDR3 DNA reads TGTGCCTCTTACCCGGAGTCACCAAATGAAGCTTTCTTT.

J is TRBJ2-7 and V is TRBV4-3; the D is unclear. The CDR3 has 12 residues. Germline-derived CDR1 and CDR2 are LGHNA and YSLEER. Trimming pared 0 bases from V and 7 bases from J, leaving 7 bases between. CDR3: CASSQDMREQYF. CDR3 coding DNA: TGCGCCAGCAGCCAAGATATGAGGGAGCAGTACTTC.

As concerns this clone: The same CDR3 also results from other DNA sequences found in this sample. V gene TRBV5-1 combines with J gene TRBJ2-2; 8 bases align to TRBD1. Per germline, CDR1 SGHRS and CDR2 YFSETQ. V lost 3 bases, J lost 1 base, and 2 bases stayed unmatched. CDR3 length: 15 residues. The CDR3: CASSYGTGNTGELFF. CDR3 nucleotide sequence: TGCGCCAGCAGCTATGGGACAGGGAACACCGGGGAGCTGTTTTTT.

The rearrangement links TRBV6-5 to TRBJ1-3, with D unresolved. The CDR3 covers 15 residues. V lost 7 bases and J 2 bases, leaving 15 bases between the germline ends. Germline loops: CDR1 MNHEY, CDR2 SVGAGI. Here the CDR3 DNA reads TGTGCCAGCACTCCGGGCGGAGGGCCTGGAAACACCATATATTTT. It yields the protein CASTPGGGPGNTIYF.

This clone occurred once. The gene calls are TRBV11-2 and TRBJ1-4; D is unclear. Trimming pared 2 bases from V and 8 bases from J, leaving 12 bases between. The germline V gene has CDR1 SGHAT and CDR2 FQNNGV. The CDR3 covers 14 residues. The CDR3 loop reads CASSLIRGREKLFF. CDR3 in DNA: TGTGCCAGCAGCTTAATCCGGGGTCGCGAAAAACTGTTTTTT.

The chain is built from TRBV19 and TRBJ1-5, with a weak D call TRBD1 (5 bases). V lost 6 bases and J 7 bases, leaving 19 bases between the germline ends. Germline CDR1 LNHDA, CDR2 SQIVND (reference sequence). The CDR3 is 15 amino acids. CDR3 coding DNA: TGTGCCAGTAGCCCCCCCGACAGTTCATGGCAGCCCCAGCATTTT. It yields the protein CASSPPDSSWQPQHF.

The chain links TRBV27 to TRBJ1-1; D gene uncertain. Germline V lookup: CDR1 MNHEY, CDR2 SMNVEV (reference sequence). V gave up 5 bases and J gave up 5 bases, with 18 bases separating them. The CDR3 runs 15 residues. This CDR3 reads CASSPLGSGVTEAFF. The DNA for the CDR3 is TGTGCCAGCAGTCCCCTCGGCTCCGGAGTTACTGAAGCTTTCTTT.

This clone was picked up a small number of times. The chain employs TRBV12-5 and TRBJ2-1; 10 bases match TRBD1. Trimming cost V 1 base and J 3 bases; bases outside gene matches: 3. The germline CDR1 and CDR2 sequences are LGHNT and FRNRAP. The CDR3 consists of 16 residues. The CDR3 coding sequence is TGTGCTAGTGGTTTGGGCCGGGACAGGGGCTACAATGAGCAGTTCTTC. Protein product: CASGLGRDRGYNEQFF. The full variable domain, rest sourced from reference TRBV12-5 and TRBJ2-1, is DARVTQTPRHKVTEMGQEVTMRCQPILGHNTVFWYRQTMMQGLELLAYFRNRAPLDDSGMPKDRFSAEMPDATLATLKIQPSEPRDSAVYFCASGLGRDRGYNEQFFGPGTRLTVL.

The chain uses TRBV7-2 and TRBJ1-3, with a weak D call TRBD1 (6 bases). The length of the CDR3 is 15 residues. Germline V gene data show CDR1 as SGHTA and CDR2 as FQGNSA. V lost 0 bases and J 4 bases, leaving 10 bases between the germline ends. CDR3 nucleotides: TGTGCCAGCAGCTTAGCCCGGACAGTCGGAAACACCATATATTTT. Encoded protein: CASSLARTVGNTIYF.

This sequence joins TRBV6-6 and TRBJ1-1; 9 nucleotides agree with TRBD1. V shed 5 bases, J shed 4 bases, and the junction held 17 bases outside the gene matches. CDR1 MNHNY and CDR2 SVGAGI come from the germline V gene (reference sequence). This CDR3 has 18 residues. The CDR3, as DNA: TGTGCCAGCAGTCTAACTTGGACCGGGACAGGGAGGCCCACTGAAGCTTTCTTT. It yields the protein CASSLTWTGTGRPTEAFF.

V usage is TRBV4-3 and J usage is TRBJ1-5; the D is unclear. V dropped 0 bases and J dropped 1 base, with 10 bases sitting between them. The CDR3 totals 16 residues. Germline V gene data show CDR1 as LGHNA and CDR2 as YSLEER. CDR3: CASSQDTIRSNQPQHF. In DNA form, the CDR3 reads TGCGCCAGCAGCCAAGATACTATTCGCAGCAATCAGCCCCAGCATTTT.

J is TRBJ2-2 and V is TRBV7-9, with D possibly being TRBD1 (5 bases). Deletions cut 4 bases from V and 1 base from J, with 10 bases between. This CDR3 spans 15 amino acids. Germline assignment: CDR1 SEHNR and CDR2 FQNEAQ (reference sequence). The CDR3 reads CASSSKGRNTGELFF. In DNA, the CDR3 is TGTGCCAGCAGCTCGAAGGGGCGGAACACCGGGGAGCTGTTTTTT.

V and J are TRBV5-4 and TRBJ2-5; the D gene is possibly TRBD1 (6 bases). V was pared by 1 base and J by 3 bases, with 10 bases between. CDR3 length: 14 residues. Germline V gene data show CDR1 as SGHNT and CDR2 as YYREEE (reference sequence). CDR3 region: CASSLQGQEETQYF. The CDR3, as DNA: TGTGCCAGCAGCTTGCAGGGGCAAGAAGAGACCCAGTACTTC.

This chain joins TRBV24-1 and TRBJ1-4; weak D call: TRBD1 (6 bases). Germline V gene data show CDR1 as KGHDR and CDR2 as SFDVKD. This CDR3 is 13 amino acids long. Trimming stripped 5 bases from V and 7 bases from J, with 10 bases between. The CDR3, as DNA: TGTGCCACCAGTGCCCAAGGGGGTGAAAAACTGTTTTTT. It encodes CATSAQGGEKLFF.

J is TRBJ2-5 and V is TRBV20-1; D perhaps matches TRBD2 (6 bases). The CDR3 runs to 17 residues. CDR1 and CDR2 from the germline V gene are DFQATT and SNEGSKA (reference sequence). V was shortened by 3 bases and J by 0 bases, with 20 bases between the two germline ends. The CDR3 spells CSASLRGLRMYQETQYF. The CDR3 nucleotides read TGCAGTGCTAGTCTAAGGGGACTTCGAATGTACCAAGAGACCCAGTACTTC.